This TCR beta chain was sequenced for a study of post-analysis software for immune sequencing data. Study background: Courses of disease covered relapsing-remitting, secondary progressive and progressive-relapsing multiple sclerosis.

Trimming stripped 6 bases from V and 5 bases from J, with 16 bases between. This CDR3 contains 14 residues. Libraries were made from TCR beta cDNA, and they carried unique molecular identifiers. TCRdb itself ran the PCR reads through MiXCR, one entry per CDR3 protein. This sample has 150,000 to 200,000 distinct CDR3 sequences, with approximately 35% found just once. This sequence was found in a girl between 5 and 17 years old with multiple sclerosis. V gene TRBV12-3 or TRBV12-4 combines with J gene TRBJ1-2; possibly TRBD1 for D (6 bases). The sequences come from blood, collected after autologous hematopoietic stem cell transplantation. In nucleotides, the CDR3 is TGTGCCAGCAGGTTATTCCCCGGACAGTATGGCTACACCTTC. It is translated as CASRLFPGQYGYTF.